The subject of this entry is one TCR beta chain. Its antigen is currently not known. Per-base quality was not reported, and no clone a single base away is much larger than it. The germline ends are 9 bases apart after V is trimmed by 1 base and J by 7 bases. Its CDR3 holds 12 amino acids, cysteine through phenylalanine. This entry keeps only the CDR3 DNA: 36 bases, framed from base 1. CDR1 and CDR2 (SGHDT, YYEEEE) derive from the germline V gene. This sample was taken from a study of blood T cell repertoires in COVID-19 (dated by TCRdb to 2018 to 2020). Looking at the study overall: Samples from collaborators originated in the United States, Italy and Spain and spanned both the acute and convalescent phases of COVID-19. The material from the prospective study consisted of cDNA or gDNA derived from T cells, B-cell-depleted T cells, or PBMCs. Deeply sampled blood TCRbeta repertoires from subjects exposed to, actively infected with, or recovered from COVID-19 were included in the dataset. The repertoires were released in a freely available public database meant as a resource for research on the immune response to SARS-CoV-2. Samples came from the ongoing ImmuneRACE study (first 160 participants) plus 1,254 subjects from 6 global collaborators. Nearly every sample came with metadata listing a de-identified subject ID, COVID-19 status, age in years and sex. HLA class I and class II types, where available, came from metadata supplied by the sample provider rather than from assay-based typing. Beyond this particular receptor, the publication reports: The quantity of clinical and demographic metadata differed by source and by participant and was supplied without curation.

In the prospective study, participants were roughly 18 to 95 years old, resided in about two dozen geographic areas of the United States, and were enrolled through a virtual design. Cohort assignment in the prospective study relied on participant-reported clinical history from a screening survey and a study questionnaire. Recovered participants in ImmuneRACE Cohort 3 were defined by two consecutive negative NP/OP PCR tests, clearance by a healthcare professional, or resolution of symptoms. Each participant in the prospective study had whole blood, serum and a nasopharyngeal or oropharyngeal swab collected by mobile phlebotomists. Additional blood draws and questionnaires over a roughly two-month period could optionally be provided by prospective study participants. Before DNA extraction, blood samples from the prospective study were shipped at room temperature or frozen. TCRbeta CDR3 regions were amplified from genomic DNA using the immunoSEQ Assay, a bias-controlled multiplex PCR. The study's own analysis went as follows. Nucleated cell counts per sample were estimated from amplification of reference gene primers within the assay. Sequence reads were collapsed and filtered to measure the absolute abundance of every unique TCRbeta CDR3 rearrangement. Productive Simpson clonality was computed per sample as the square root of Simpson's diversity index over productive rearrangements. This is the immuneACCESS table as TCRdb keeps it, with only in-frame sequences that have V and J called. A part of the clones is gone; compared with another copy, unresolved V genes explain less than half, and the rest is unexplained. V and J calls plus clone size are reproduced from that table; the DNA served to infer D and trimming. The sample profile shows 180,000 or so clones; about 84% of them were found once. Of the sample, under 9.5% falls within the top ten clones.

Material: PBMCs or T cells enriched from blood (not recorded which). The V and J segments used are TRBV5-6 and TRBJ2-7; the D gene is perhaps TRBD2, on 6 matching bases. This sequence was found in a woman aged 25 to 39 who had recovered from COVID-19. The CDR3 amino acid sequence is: CASSLSGREQYF. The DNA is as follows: TGTGCCAGCAGCTTGTCAGGGAGGGAGCAGTACTTC.